Listed here are 24 T cell receptor beta chains from one sample, sequenced in a study of blood T cell repertoires in COVID-19. Sequencing was performed with immunoSEQ multiplex PCR; in TCRdb, only in-frame clones are kept and a portion is missing. There are some 300,000 clones in the sample; around 89% occur only once, and approximately 6.5% lies in the top ten. The source material was peripheral blood. The receptor source for this set is a woman aged 50 to 60 with COVID-19, enrolled during active disease.

The chain joins TRBV4-3 to TRBJ1-2, with TRBD1 matching 12 bases. Germline CDR1 reads LGHNA; CDR2 reads YSLEER. This CDR3 comprises 17 residues. The V segment lost 0 bases and the J segment 4 bases; nucleotides outside the gene matches: 6. The CDR3 nucleotides are TGCGCCAGCAGCCAAGATCTCGGGACAGGGGGCCTCTATGGCTACACCTTC. The encoded protein is CASSQDLGTGGLYGYTF.

The V gene is TRBV5-1, the J gene TRBJ2-1; 10 positions agree with TRBD2. This CDR3 spans 16 amino acids. Per germline, CDR1 SGHRS and CDR2 YFSETQ. The J segment lost 8 bases and the V segment lost 4 bases, leaving 12 bases of the junction unmatched. The CDR3 nucleotides are TGCGCCAGCAGCACGGCTTCTAGCGGGAGAAGCGATGAGCAGTTCTTC. Its protein product is CASSTASSGRSDEQFF.

This clone has a handful of counts. The chain uses TRBV9 and TRBJ2-2; possibly TRBD1 for D (6 bases). Deletions cut 0 bases from V and 5 bases from J, with 14 bases between. Per germline, CDR1 SGDLS and CDR2 YYNGEE. There are 16 residues in the CDR3. CDR3 coding DNA: TGTGCCAGCAGCGTAGCTCAGGGGCTTAAGACCGGGGAGCTGTTTTTT. Amino acid sequence: CASSVAQGLKTGELFF.

This clone is a singleton in its sample. The chain has TRBV2 and TRBJ2-1; TRBD1 aligns across 9 bases. V trimming: 4 bases; J trimming: 6 bases; junction bases outside the gene matches: 7. The CDR3 loop spans 15 amino acids. Germline V gene sequence: CDR1 SNHLY, CDR2 FYNNEI. In DNA form, the CDR3 reads TGTGCCAGCAGTGTACTACAGGGGGCACTCAATGAGCAGTTCTTC. Protein sequence: CASSVLQGALNEQFF.

The chain recombines TRBV18 with TRBJ1-4; tentative D call: TRBD1 (5 bases). The germline V gene encodes CDR1 KGHSH and CDR2 LQKENI. The CDR3 loop spans 15 amino acids. V was pared by 6 bases and J by 5 bases, with 16 bases between. This CDR3 is CASSRTGGVNEKLFF. The CDR3 DNA reads TGTGCCAGCTCCCGAACGGGGGGAGTGAATGAAAAACTGTTTTTT.

This chain links TRBV7-9 with TRBJ1-1; D uncertain. V dropped 6 bases and J dropped 4 bases, with 9 bases sitting between them. This CDR3 contains 12 residues. Per germline, CDR1 SEHNR and CDR2 FQNEAQ (reference sequence). The CDR3 loop reads CASSPFSTEAFF. DNA of the CDR3: TGTGCCAGCAGTCCCTTCTCCACTGAAGCTTTCTTT.

The chain links TRBV24-1 to TRBJ2-1, with 7 bases fitting TRBD1. The CDR3 contains 16 residues. Germline V lookup: CDR1 KGHDR, CDR2 SFDVKD. With 3 bases clipped from V and 3 bases from J, the junction kept 7 bases outside the gene matches. CDR3 amino acids: CATSDPTGRSYNEQFF. In DNA form, the CDR3 reads TGTGCCACCAGTGATCCGACAGGGAGAAGCTACAATGAGCAGTTCTTC.

The chain couples TRBV4-3 to TRBJ2-7; the D is unclear. Trimming left V 6 bases short and J 2 bases short, with 2 bases between. In germline, CDR1 is LGHNA, CDR2 YSLEER. The CDR3 runs 10 residues. Here the CDR3 DNA reads TGCGCCAGCAGTACCTACGAGCAGTACTTC. It is translated as CASSTYEQYF.

This clone was found once. The V gene is TRBV7-3, the J gene TRBJ2-5, with TRBD2 matching 7 bases. In germline, CDR1 is SGHTA, CDR2 FQGTGA. V trimming: 6 bases; J trimming: 5 bases; junction bases outside the gene matches: 12. The CDR3 loop spans 15 amino acids. In DNA, the CDR3 is TGTGCCAGCAGTGGAGGCGGGAGCGGTTCGGAGACCCAGTACTTC. This translates into CASSGGGSGSETQYF.

The chain carries TRBV4-2 and TRBJ2-7, with 14 bases lining up with TRBD2. In germline, CDR1 is LGHNA, CDR2 YNFKEQ. V dropped 4 bases and J dropped 0; count of bases not matched to a gene: 8. The CDR3 totals 18 residues. CDR3 amino acids: CASSPFYGTSGSSYEQYF. The DNA of the CDR3 is TGTGCCAGCAGCCCCTTCTATGGGACTAGCGGGAGCTCCTACGAGCAGTACTTC.

This clone was counted a single time. The chain combines TRBV19 with TRBJ1-6; 7 bases are shared with TRBD1. The germline V gene has CDR1 LNHDA and CDR2 SQIVND (reference sequence). The CDR3 contains 15 residues. Unmatched junction bases numbered 9, after V lost 1 base and J lost 12 bases. The CDR3 sequence: CASSIAGQGGIPLHF. The CDR3 nucleotides are TGTGCCAGTAGTATAGCCGGGCAGGGGGGAATACCCCTCCACTTT.

The CDR3 bases are TGTGCCAGCAGCTTATTCGAGACTACAGAGACCCAGTACTTC. Translation: CASSLFETTETQYF. The genes are TRBV7-2 and TRBJ2-5, with D maybe TRBD2 (5 bases). Trimming cost V 2 bases and J 4 bases, with 11 bases left between them. CDR3 length: 14 amino acids. Germline CDR1 reads SGHTA; CDR2 reads FQGNSA.

The rearrangement joins TRBV2 to TRBJ2-7; the match to TRBD2 covers 7 bases. This CDR3 region has 15 residues. V lost 3 bases and J lost 5; bases outside the gene matches: 10. Per the germline V gene, CDR1 is SNHLY and CDR2 is FYNNEI. The CDR3 coding sequence is TGTGCCAGCAGTGACTTTGCGGGAGCTACGGACGAGCAGTACTTC. This codes for CASSDFAGATDEQYF.

This chain links TRBV29-1 with TRBJ1-3, with D perhaps matching TRBD1 (5 bases). V was cut by 0 bases and J by 4 bases, with 16 bases left in between. The CDR3 is 16 residues long. Germline loops: CDR1 SQVTM, CDR2 ANQGSEA. The CDR3 loop reads CSVEDGAGWYGNTIYF. CDR3 in DNA: TGCAGCGTTGAAGATGGTGCAGGGTGGTACGGAAACACCATATATTTT.

V is TRBV27 and J is TRBJ2-2, with 8 bases fitting TRBD2. The CDR3 loop spans 14 amino acids. Germline-derived CDR1 and CDR2 are MNHEY and SMNVEV (reference sequence). V trimming: 5 bases; J trimming: 5 bases; junction bases outside the gene matches: 4. CDR3 protein: CASSQSGSTGELFF. DNA of the CDR3: TGTGCCAGCAGTCAAAGCGGGAGTACCGGGGAGCTGTTTTTT.

The rearrangement links TRBV5-1 to TRBJ2-1, with 14 bases fitting TRBD2. The CDR3 totals 14 residues. After removal of 8 bases from V and 3 bases from J, the junction contained 1 base not matched to a gene. Germline CDR1 and CDR2: SGHRS and YFSETQ. DNA for the CDR3: TGCGCCAGTGGGACTAGCGGGAGCTACAATGAGCAGTTCTTC. The encoded protein is CASGTSGSYNEQFF.

This chain joins TRBV30 and TRBJ1-1; the D gene is possibly TRBD1 (5 bases). The CDR3 is made up of 11 amino acids. The V end lost 3 bases, the J end lost 10 bases, and 12 bases lay between the germline ends. Germline CDR1 and CDR2: GTSNPN and SVGIG (reference sequence). CDR3 DNA: TGTGCCTGGAGCGTGGTTCAGGGAGCTTTCTTT. Protein: CAWSVVQGAFF. The complete variable domain, with remaining parts taken from reference TRBV30 and TRBJ1-1, reads SQTIHQWPATLVQPVGSPLSLECTVEGTSNPNLYWYRQAAGRGLQLLFYSVGIGQISSEVPQNLSASRPQDRQFILSSKKLLLSDSGFYLCAWSVVQGAFFGQGTRLTVV.

V and J are TRBV9 and TRBJ1-1, with D maybe TRBD1 (6 bases). Trimming removed 0 bases from V and 4 bases from J, with 13 bases in between. The V gene's germline CDR1 is SGDLS and CDR2 YYNGEE. The length of the CDR3 is 15 residues. CDR3 sequence: CASSVAGGGGTEAFF. The CDR3, as DNA: TGTGCCAGCAGCGTAGCTGGAGGGGGGGGCACTGAAGCTTTCTTT.

The V gene is TRBV7-6, the J gene TRBJ1-1; D gene unclear. Trimming took off 2 bases at V and 11 bases at J, with 12 bases between the two ends. Germline CDR1 and CDR2: SGHVS and FNYEAQ. CDR3 length: 12 residues. Written as DNA, the CDR3 is TGTGCCAGCAGCTTACCTAGGAGACCGGCTTTCTTT. It codes for CASSLPRRPAFF.

V usage is TRBV6-4 and J usage is TRBJ1-5; no reliable D call. Per germline, CDR1 MRHNA and CDR2 SNTAGT. V was pared by 4 bases and J by 2 bases, with 12 bases between. The CDR3 covers 15 residues. The CDR3 reads CASSVEGKGNQPQHF. The CDR3 DNA reads TGTGCCAGCAGTGTTGAGGGCAAAGGCAATCAGCCCCAGCATTTT.

The rearrangement links TRBV28 to TRBJ2-5; 8 bases map to TRBD1. The CDR3 spans 15 residues. CDR1 is MDHEN, CDR2 SYDVKM, per germline. V lost 2 bases, J lost 3 bases, and 5 bases stayed unmatched. The CDR3 region is CASSLMGQEEETQYF. The CDR3 DNA reads as TGTGCCAGCAGTTTAATGGGACAGGAAGAAGAGACCCAGTACTTC. Looking up the rest from reference TRBV28 and TRBJ2-5 gives the full variable domain: DVKVTQSSRYLVKRTGEKVFLECVQDMDHENMFWYRQDPGLGLRLIYFSYDVKMKEKGDIPEGYSVSREKKERFSLILESASTNQTSMYLCASSLMGQEEETQYFGPGTRLLVL.

This sequence joins TRBV7-9 and TRBJ2-2; a possible D gene is TRBD1 (5 bases). V lost 1 base to trimming and J lost 0 bases, with 9 bases between them. Per germline, CDR1 SEHNR and CDR2 FQNEAQ (reference sequence). The CDR3 contains 16 residues. The CDR3 DNA reads TGTGCCAGCAGCTTAGGGCAGGGCCCGAACACCGGGGAGCTGTTTTTT. This codes for CASSLGQGPNTGELFF. Using reference TRBV7-9 and TRBJ2-2 for the parts outside the CDR3, the full variable domain is DTGVSQNPRHKITKRGQNVTFRCDPISEHNRLYWYRQTLGQGPEFLTYFQNEAQLEKSRLLSDRFSAERPKGSFSTLEIQRTEQGDSAMYLCASSLGQGPNTGELFFGEGSRLTVL.

The V gene is TRBV27, the J gene TRBJ2-1; no clear D. V shed 3 bases and J shed 5 bases, with 14 bases lying between them. Germline V gives CDR1 MNHEY, CDR2 SMNVEV (reference sequence). The CDR3 has 15 residues. For the CDR3, the DNA is TGTGCCAGCAGTTTCCAGACAAGGATAGACAATGAGCAGTTCTTC. The encoded protein is CASSFQTRIDNEQFF.

The genes are TRBV7-9 and TRBJ1-5; D call uncertain. The CDR3 loop spans 12 amino acids. The germline V gene encodes CDR1 SEHNR and CDR2 FQNEAQ (reference sequence). Trimming removed 6 bases at V and 0 bases at J, with 3 bases between. CDR3 protein: CASSYSNQPQHF. CDR3 nucleotide sequence: TGTGCCAGCAGTTATAGCAATCAGCCCCAGCATTTT.